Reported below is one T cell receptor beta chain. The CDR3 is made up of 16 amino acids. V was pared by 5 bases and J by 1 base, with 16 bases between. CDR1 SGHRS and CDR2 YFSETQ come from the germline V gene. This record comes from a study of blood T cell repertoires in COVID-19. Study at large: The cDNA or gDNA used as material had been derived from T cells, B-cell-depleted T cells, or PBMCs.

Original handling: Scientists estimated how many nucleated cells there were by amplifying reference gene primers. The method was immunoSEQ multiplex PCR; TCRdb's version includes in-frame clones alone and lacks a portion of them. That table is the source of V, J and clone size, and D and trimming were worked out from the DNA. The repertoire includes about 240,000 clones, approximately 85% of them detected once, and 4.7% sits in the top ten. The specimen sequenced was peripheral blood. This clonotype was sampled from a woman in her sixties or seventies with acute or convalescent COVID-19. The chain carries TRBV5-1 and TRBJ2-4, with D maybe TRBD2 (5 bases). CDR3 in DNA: TGCGCCAGCAGTCCAACTAGTTACGTGGCCAAAAACATTCAGTACTTC. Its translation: CASSPTSYVAKNIQYF.